The 19 T cell receptor beta chains given below trace back to one sample, sequenced in a study of technical replicates of blood from a few donors. Generated by immunoSEQ multiplex PCR, the TCRdb table keeps only in-frame clones and is missing some. The sample consists of some 60,000 clones, about 95% of them appearing once. Material for sequencing was PBMCs. Source of these receptors: a human donor in good health. Some clones in this sample may be carry-over from other donors' samples.

V and J are TRBV7-9 and TRBJ1-1; D unclear. V lost 2 bases to trimming and J lost 6 bases, with 4 bases between them. The length of the CDR3 is 11 residues. Germline V CDR1 and CDR2: SEHNR, FQNEAQ (reference sequence). The CDR3 is CASSLRAEAFF. CDR3 sequence (DNA): TGTGCCAGCAGCTTACGGGCTGAAGCTTTCTTT.

The chain joins TRBV19 to TRBJ1-5; no firm D call. The CDR3 is 13 residues long. Germline CDR1 is LNHDA and CDR2 is SQIVND (reference sequence). V gave up 6 bases and J gave up 6 bases, with 12 bases separating them. CDR3 sequence (DNA): TGTGCCAGTAGATCCCCCCCGGGTCAGCCCCAGCATTTT. This sequence encodes CASRSPPGQPQHF.

This clone was observed a single time. The chain couples TRBV2 to TRBJ1-1; D is unclear. This CDR3 spans 13 amino acids. V was clipped by 8 bases and J by 1 base, with 11 bases between them. Germline V gives CDR1 SNHLY, CDR2 FYNNEI. This CDR3 is CASHGASNTEAFF. CDR3 sequence (DNA): TGTGCCAGCCATGGTGCGTCGAACACTGAAGCTTTCTTT. Drawing the rest from reference TRBV2 and TRBJ1-1, the complete variable domain is EPEVTQTPSHQVTQMGQEVILRCVPISNHLYFYWYRQILGQKVEFLVSFYNNEISEKSEIFDDQFSVERPDGSNFTLKIRSTKLEDSAMYFCASHGASNTEAFFGQGTRLTVV.

This clone was observed a single time. The chain combines TRBV7-2 with TRBJ2-7, with 7 positions matching TRBD1. Trimming took 5 bases from V and 2 from J; bases not matched to a gene: 6. The germline V gene encodes CDR1 SGHTA and CDR2 FQGNSA. The CDR3 extends over 14 amino acids. CDR3: CASSPETGTYEQYF. The DNA of the CDR3 is TGTGCCAGCAGCCCCGAGACAGGGACCTACGAGCAGTACTTC.

CDR3 sequence reads: CASYGERAYEQYF. CDR3 DNA sequence: TGTGCCAGTTACGGGGAGCGGGCGTACGAGCAGTACTTC. The rearrangement links TRBV25-1 to TRBJ2-7; D perhaps matches TRBD2 (6 bases). There are 13 residues in the CDR3. In germline, CDR1 is MGHDK, CDR2 SYGVNS. V lost 9 bases to trimming and J lost 4 bases, with 16 bases between them.

The chain uses TRBV10-3 and TRBJ1-4; a weak D match, TRBD1 (5 bases). The germline CDR1 and CDR2 sequences are ENHRY and SYGVKD. Trimming stripped 10 bases from V and 7 bases from J, with 16 bases between. This CDR3 is built from 13 residues. The CDR3 spells CATTVRRGEKLFF. The CDR3 region has the DNA TGTGCCACCACAGTTCGTAGGGGTGAAAAACTGTTTTTT.

This clone has just one count. The chain carries TRBV6-5 and TRBJ2-2; D call uncertain. V shed 0 bases and J shed 4 bases, with 9 bases lying between them. Germline CDR1 MNHEY, CDR2 SVGAGI. CDR3 size: 15 residues. This CDR3 is CASSYSRFSTGELFF. The CDR3 nucleotides read TGTGCCAGCAGTTACTCCCGTTTTTCCACCGGGGAGCTGTTTTTT.

In this sample, this clone turned up once. The V gene is TRBV7-3, the J gene TRBJ2-5; weak D call: TRBD2 (5 bases). This CDR3 is 17 amino acids long. Trimming shortened V by 5 bases and J by 2 bases, and 21 bases separated the two germline ends. In germline, CDR1 is SGHTA, CDR2 FQGTGA. CDR3 nucleotides: TGTGCCAGCAGCCTCAACCCTCTCCCGGGGTCACAAGAGACCCAGTACTTC. Translation gives CASSLNPLPGSQETQYF.

The rearrangement uses TRBV5-1 and TRBJ2-5; 10 nucleotides align to TRBD1. Germline V gives CDR1 SGHRS, CDR2 YFSETQ. This CDR3 region has 16 residues. J gave up 5 bases and V 5 bases, and 12 bases lay outside the gene matches. This chain's CDR3 is CASRPPGTGALETQYF. The CDR3 DNA reads as TGCGCCAGCAGACCGCCCGGGACAGGGGCTCTGGAGACCCAGTACTTC. The variable domain in full, completed from reference TRBV5-1 and TRBJ2-5, reads KAGVTQTPRYLIKTRGQQVTLSCSPISGHRSVSWYQQTPGQGLQFLFEYFSETQRNKGNFPGRFSGRQFSNSRSEMNVSTLELGDSALYLCASRPPGTGALETQYFGPGTRLLVL.

The chain joins TRBV7-9 to TRBJ1-1; no definite D call. The CDR3 covers 13 residues. The germline V gene has CDR1 SEHNR and CDR2 FQNEAQ (reference sequence). V lost 5 bases, J lost 0 bases, and 7 bases lay in between. The CDR3 is CASSPTVNTEAFF. Written as DNA, the CDR3 is TGTGCCAGCAGCCCCACGGTGAACACTGAAGCTTTCTTT.

V is TRBV30 and J is TRBJ2-1, with 12 bases lining up with TRBD2. Germline CDR1 is GTSNPN and CDR2 is SVGIG (reference sequence). V was clipped by 0 bases and J by 10 bases; unmatched bases: 7. The CDR3 loop spans 15 amino acids. The CDR3, as DNA: TGTGCCTGGAGTGTATCTAGCGGGAGGGCCGGGGAGCAGTTCTTC. It codes for CAWSVSSGRAGEQFF.

V usage is TRBV5-5 and J usage is TRBJ2-3; 8 positions match TRBD2. Germline CDR1 reads SGHKS; CDR2 reads YYEKEE (reference sequence). V lost 4 bases, J lost 4 bases, and 11 bases stayed unmatched. This CDR3 region has 16 residues. For the CDR3, the DNA is TGTGCCAGCAGCGCGACCGGGACTAGTCCCGCAGATACGCAGTATTTT. This translates into CASSATGTSPADTQYF.

This chain joins TRBV4-2 and TRBJ1-5; possibly TRBD1 for D (5 bases). CDR1 LGHNA and CDR2 YNFKEQ come from the germline V gene. The CDR3 is 17 amino acids. V lost 3 bases to trimming and J lost 2 bases, with 17 bases between them. As DNA, the CDR3 is TGTGCCAGCAGCCAGGGGCTTACCGGTTTTGGCAATCAGCCCCAGCATTTT. Amino acid sequence: CASSQGLTGFGNQPQHF.

The chain has TRBV6-6 and TRBJ1-5; D may be TRBD1 (6 bases). CDR3 length: 16 amino acids. In germline, CDR1 is MNHNY, CDR2 SVGAGI (reference sequence). Trimming took 2 bases from V and 2 from J, leaving 13 bases between them. The CDR3 nucleotides are TGTGCCAGCAGTTACCGTAGGGCAGGGGGCAATCAGCCCCAGCATTTT. This translates into CASSYRRAGGNQPQHF.

The chain links TRBV19 to TRBJ2-1, with 9 bases lining up with TRBD2. Germline CDR1 and CDR2: LNHDA and SQIVND (reference sequence). CDR3 length equals 16 residues. V gave up 7 bases and J gave up 0 bases; unmatched junction bases: 7. The CDR3 region has the DNA TGTGCCAGTAAGGCTAGCGGGGCCCTCTCCTACAATGAGCAGTTCTTC. Encoded protein: CASKASGALSYNEQFF.

J is TRBJ2-7 and V is TRBV15; D is uncertain. From germline, CDR1 is LNHNV and CDR2 YYDKDF (reference sequence). This CDR3 contains 15 residues. V shed 0 bases and J shed 6 bases, with 15 bases lying between them. CDR3 region: CATSRDRQALLEQYF. The CDR3 DNA sequence: TGTGCCACCAGCAGAGATCGGCAGGCTCTCCTCGAGCAGTACTTC.

This clone showed up just once. The rearrangement uses TRBV2 and TRBJ1-5; 7 bases align to TRBD1. The trim removed 1 base at V and 2 bases at J, leaving 8 bases unmatched. This CDR3 contains 17 residues. The germline gives CDR1 SNHLY, CDR2 FYNNEI. CDR3 coding DNA: TGTGCCAGCAGTGAAGTTCTCACCGGGACAGGCAATCAGCCCCAGCATTTT. Encoded protein: CASSEVLTGTGNQPQHF.

The rearrangement uses TRBV30 and TRBJ2-7; D is perhaps TRBD2 (5 bases). Trimming took off 3 bases at V and 3 bases at J, with 21 bases between the two ends. In germline, CDR1 is GTSNPN, CDR2 SVGIG (reference sequence). The CDR3 is made up of 16 amino acids. This chain's CDR3 is CAWSPLLAQASYEQYF. DNA for the CDR3: TGTGCCTGGAGCCCACTCCTAGCCCAGGCGAGCTACGAGCAGTACTTC.

This clone appeared once. The chain carries TRBV6-5 and TRBJ2-7; TRBD2 matches 7 bases. Trimming cost V 6 bases and J 6 bases; bases outside gene matches: 11. CDR1 and CDR2 (germline): MNHEY, SVGAGI. The CDR3 covers 14 residues. Here the CDR3 reads CASRIGLESPEQYF. CDR3 coding DNA: TGTGCCAGCAGGATCGGACTAGAATCTCCCGAGCAGTACTTC.